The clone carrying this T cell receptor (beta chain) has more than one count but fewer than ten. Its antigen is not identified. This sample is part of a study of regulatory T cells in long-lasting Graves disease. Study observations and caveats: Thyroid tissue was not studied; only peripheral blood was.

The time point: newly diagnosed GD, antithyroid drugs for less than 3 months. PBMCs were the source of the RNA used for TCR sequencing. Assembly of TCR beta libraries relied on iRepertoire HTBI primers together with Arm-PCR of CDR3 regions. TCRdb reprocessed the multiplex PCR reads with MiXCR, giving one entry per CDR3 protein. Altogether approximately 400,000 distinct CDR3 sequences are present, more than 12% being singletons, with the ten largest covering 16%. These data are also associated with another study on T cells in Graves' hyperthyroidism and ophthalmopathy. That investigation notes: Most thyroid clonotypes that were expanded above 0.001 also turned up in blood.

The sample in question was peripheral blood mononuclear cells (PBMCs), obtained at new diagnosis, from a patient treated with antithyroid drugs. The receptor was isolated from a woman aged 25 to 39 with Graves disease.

The CDR3 nucleotides are TGTGCCAGCCGACCCCTCTGGACAGGAACCGAGTACGAGCAGTACTTC. Translating it yields CASRPLWTGTEYEQYF. This rearrangement joins TRBV27 to TRBJ2-7, with 7 bases matching TRBD1. The CDR3 is made up of 16 amino acids. CDR1 is MNHEY and CDR2 is SMNVEV in the germline V gene (reference sequence). The trim removed 8 bases at V and 4 bases at J, leaving 17 bases unmatched.